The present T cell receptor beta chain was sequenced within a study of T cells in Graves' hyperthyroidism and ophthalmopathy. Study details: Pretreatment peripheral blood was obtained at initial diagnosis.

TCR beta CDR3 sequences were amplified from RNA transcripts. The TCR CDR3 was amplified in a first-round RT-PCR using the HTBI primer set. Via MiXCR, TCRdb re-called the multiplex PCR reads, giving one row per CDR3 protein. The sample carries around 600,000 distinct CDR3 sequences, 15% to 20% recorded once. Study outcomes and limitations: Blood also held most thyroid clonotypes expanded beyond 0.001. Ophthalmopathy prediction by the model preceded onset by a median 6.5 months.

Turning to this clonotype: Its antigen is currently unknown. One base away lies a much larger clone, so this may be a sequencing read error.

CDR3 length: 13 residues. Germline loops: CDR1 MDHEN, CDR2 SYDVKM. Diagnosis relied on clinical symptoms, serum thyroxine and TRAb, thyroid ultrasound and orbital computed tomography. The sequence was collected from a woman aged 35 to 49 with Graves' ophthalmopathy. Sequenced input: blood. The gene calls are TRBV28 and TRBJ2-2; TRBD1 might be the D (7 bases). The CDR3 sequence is CASMTGNTGGLFF. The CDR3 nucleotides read TGTGCCAGCATGACAGGGAACACCGGGGGGCTGTTTTTT.